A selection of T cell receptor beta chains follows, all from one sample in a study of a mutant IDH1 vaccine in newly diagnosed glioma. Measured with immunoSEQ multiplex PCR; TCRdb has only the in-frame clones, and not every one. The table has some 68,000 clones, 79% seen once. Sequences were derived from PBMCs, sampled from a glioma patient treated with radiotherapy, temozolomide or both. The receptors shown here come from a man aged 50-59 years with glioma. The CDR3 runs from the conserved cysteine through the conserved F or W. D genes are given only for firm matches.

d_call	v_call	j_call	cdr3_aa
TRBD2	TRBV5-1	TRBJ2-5	CASSQPGLAGGYQETQYF
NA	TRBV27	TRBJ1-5	CASSLNPLSNQPQHF
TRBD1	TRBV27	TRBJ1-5	CASSLSYGTGAANQPQHF
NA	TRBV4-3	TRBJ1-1	CASSQVGGTDVSF
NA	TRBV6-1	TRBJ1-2	CASSPLNYGYTF
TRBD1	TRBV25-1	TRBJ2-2	CASSGQGPGELFF
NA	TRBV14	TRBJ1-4	CASSPTTGFEKLFF
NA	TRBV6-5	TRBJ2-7	CASTGLPRGYEQYF
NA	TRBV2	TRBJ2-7	CASRGGTRTYEQYF
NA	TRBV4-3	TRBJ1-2	CASSQAGTVNYGYTF
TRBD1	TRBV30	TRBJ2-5	CAWSNADRTGENF
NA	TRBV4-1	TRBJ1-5	CASSPSGGGEAGQPQHF
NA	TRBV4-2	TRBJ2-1	CASSQVRGDEQFF
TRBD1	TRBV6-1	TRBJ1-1	CASSTRQGDIAEAFF
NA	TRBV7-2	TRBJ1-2	CASSYDRQLTNYGYTF
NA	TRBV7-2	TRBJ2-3	CASSFRTDTQYF
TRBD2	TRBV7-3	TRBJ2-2	CASSFPGGTGELFF
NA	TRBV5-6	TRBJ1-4	CASSFRGVNEKLFF
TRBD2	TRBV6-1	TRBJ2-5	CASSLGTSWQETQYF
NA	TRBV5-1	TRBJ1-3	CASSLGRSGNTIYF
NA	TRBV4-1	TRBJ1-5	CASSQDQGQPQHF
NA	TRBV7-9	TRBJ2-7	CASSSGPPGSSYEQYF
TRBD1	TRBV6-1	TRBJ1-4	CASRAGGGEKLFF
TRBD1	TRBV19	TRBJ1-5	CASSRDRGVGQPQHF
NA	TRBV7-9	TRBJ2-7	CATSLTESYEQYF
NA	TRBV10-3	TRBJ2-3	CAISESALGFEVTDTQYF
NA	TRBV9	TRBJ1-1	CASSVEVNTEAFF
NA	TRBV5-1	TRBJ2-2	CASSSGSGSNTGELFF
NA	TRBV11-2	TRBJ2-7	CASSLDLGPAYEQYF
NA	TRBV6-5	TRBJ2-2	CASRIGTLNTGELFF
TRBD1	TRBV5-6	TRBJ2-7	CASSLEFRDRDYEQYF
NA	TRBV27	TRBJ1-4	CASSTTRGAANEKLFF
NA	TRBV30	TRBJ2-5	CAWNLDGAGETQYF
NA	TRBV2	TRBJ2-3	CASRFSGPYTTDTQYF
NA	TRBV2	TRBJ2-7	CASSEGRGYYEQYF
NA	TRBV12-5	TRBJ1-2	CASGPQGGRGYTF
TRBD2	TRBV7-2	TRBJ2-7	CASSTQRGAPFEQYF
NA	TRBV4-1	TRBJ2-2	CASKPANTGELFF
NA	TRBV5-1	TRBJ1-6	CASSLADVEDSLHF
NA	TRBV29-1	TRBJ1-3	CSVQGSSGNTIYF
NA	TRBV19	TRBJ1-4	CASRRVNEKLFF
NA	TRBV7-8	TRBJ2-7	CASSLAVGRQDRYEQYF
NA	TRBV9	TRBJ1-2	CASSVVHPEGGYTF
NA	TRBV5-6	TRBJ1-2	CASSLSGIPNYGYTF
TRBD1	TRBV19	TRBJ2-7	CASSYRDRLYEQYF
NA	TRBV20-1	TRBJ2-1	CSAAANEQFF
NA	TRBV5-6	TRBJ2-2	CASSALENTGELFF
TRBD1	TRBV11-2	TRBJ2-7	CASSPQTGGSYEQYF